This TCR beta chain was identified in a study of yellow fever vaccine responses in identical twins. Trimming took 2 bases from V and 7 from J, leaving 12 bases between them. The germline V gene has CDR1 SGHAT and CDR2 FQDESV (reference sequence). CDR3 length: 14 residues. TCRdb re-derived calls from the RT-PCR reads in MiXCR, one entry per CDR3 protein. Altogether under 2,000 distinct CDR3 sequences are present, roughly nine tenths being singletons, with the ten largest covering 4.9%. This chain joins TRBV11-1 and TRBJ2-1; D is unclear. Sequenced here: T cells from blood (PBMCs), unsorted or a sorted subset (not recorded which), sampled before or after yellow fever vaccination (not recorded which). The clonotype originates from a young woman who received the yellow fever vaccine. DNA for the CDR3: TGTGCCAGCAGCTTACGGCTAGTGAGGAATGAGCAGTTCTTC. Its translation is CASSLRLVRNEQFF.